The rows below give T cell receptor beta chains drawn from one sample of a study of identical twins. TCRdb re-called the 5' RACE reads through MiXCR, storing one row per CDR3 protein. In the table there are 310,000 or so distinct CDR3 sequences, under 9% of which are singletons. The same specimen was also included in a second study, on yellow fever vaccine responses in identical twins.

Specimen: memory (CD45RO+) T cells sorted from blood. Receptors were obtained from a woman aged 18-29 years in good health. Each CDR3 is given with its conserved first and last residue. The D gene is left open where the match is weak. Size is stated for part of the rows, as once, few or many counts, or as a class when the clone is expanded.

V gene	D gene	clone size	J gene	CDR3 protein	CDR3 DNA
TRBV11-2	TRBD1	many	TRBJ1-6	CASSLDRDRGSYNSPLHF	TGTGCCAGCAGCTTAGACCGGGACAGGGGATCCTATAATTCACCCCTCCACTTT
TRBV3-1	-	many	TRBJ1-5	CASSQGSQSGNQPQHF	TGTGCCAGCAGCCAAGGATCGCAGTCGGGCAATCAGCCCCAGCATTTT
TRBV6-1	TRBD1	few	TRBJ2-2	CAGKGQGSTGELFF	TGTGCCGGCAAGGGACAGGGGAGTACCGGGGAGCTGTTTTTT
TRBV6-1	-	few	TRBJ2-1	CASRQAHNEQFF	TGTGCCAGCAGACAGGCCCACAATGAGCAGTTCTTC
TRBV28	-	few	TRBJ2-5	CASSSTDGSRETQYF	TGTGCCAGCAGTTCAACGGACGGGTCGCGAGAGACCCAGTACTTC
TRBV3-1	TRBD1	-	TRBJ1-2	CASSENFPGTAYGYTF	TGTGCCAGCAGCGAAAACTTCCCCGGGACAGCCTATGGCTACACCTTC
TRBV20-1	-	few	TRBJ1-1	CSAHPVGNTEAFF	TGCAGTGCCCACCCCGTAGGGAACACTGAAGCTTTCTTT
TRBV7-6	-	few	TRBJ2-2	CASSFRQRNTGELFF	TGTGCCAGCAGCTTCCGGCAGAGGAACACCGGGGAGCTGTTTTTT
TRBV20-1	-	-	TRBJ2-6	CSARGNSGANVLTF	TGCAGTGCCAGAGGAAACTCTGGGGCCAACGTCCTGACTTTC
TRBV7-9	-	-	TRBJ1-1	CASSPPGVTEAFF	TGTGCCAGCAGCCCCCCAGGGGTGACTGAAGCTTTCTTT
TRBV29-1	TRBD2	many	TRBJ2-3	CSVTSGLYTDTQYF	TGCAGCGTCACTAGCGGGCTTTACACAGATACGCAGTATTTT
TRBV4-1	TRBD1	many	TRBJ1-5	CASSQGSNTGGAGPQHF	TGCGCCAGCAGCCAAGGGTCGAACACAGGGGGCGCGGGGCCCCAGCATTTT
TRBV6-4	TRBD2	few	TRBJ2-1	CASSDSTSGGRNEQFF	TGTGCCAGCAGTGACTCGACTAGCGGGGGGAGGAATGAGCAGTTCTTC
TRBV24-1	TRBD2	few	TRBJ2-1	CATSRTSGSQRLFF	TGTGCCACCAGTAGGACTAGCGGGAGTCAACGGCTGTTCTTC
TRBV6-1	TRBD2	-	TRBJ2-1	CASRKSGGPKQFF	TGTGCCAGCAGAAAAAGCGGGGGGCCCAAGCAGTTCTTC
TRBV19	TRBD2	-	TRBJ2-1	CASSMAGESYNEQFF	TGTGCCAGTAGTATGGCGGGAGAGTCCTACAATGAGCAGTTCTTC
TRBV12-3/TRBV12-4	-	-	TRBJ2-5	CASSLSVDGWTQYF	TGTGCCAGCAGTTTAAGCGTCGACGGGTGGACCCAGTACTTC
TRBV4-1	-	many	TRBJ1-1	CASSQEAAVNTEAFF	TGCGCCAGCAGCCAAGAAGCGGCAGTGAACACTGAAGCTTTCTTT
TRBV7-2	-	many	TRBJ1-2	CASSLNAQLGGYTF	TGTGCCAGCAGCTTAAACGCGCAATTAGGTGGCTACACCTTC
TRBV4-1	TRBD1	-	TRBJ2-1	CASSRTGGYNEQFF	TGCGCCAGCAGCCGGACAGGGGGTTACAATGAGCAGTTCTTC
TRBV15	-	-	TRBJ2-3	CATSRDTSADTQYF	TGTGCCACCAGCAGGGACACAAGCGCAGATACGCAGTATTTT
TRBV12-3/TRBV12-4	-	many	TRBJ1-5	CASSYQQGNQPQHF	TGTGCCAGCAGTTATCAACAAGGCAATCAGCCCCAGCATTTT
TRBV12-3/TRBV12-4	TRBD1	many	TRBJ1-4	CASSFRTPGQGASATNEKLFF	TGTGCCAGCAGTTTCCGAACCCCGGGACAGGGGGCGTCGGCAACTAATGAAAAACTGTTTTTT
TRBV7-3	TRBD2	-	TRBJ2-3	CASSWGGSPTDTQYF	TGTGCCAGCAGCTGGGGCGGGAGCCCCACAGATACGCAGTATTTT
TRBV4-1	-	many	TRBJ1-2	CASSQDRAAFGYTF	TGCGCCAGCAGCCAAGACAGGGCGGCCTTTGGCTACACCTTC